This record covers a single TCR beta chain. Its antigen is undetermined. These data originate in a study of PD-L1 blockade in urothelial cancer. Study context: Male patients with bladder-origin urothelial cancer numbered twenty-five of 29. Per blood sample, T cells had a median of 141,255. Findings of the study overall: Blood clones associated with the tumor expanded more at 3 weeks in durable-benefit patients.

Time point described: pretreatment peripheral blood. Between 1 and 8 samples per patient were obtained, pretreatment and on-treatment. Repertoires were generated with immunoSEQ multiplex PCR, while TCRdb's copy carries only in-frame clones and drops some. The table has approximately 100,000 clones, around 92% seen once. The CDR3 has 15 residues. Trimming removed 5 bases from V and 5 bases from J; junction bases left unmatched: 10. Germline lookup yields CDR1 SGHVS and CDR2 FNYEAQ. The chain joins TRBV7-6 to TRBJ2-7, with 9 nucleotides matching TRBD2. Here the sequenced sample was PBMCs, taken around atezolizumab (anti-PD-L1) treatment. This clonotype was obtained from a woman aged 80 or over with urothelial cancer. The DNA of the CDR3 is TGTGCCAGCAGCCCACTAGTGGCGGGAGGGAACGAGCAGTACTTC. It specifies CASSPLVAGGNEQYF.